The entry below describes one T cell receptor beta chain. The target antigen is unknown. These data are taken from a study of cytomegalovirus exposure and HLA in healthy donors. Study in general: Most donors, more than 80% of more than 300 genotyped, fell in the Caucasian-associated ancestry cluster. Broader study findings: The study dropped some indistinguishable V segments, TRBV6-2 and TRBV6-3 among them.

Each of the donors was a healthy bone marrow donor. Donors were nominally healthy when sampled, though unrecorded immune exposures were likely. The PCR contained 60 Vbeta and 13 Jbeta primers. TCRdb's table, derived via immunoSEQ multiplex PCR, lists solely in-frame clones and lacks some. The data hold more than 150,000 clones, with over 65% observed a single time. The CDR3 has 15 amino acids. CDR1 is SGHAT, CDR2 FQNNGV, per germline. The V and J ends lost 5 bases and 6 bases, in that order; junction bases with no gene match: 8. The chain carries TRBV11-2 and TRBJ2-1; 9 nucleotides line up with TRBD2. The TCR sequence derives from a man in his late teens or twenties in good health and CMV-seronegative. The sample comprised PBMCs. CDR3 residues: CASSLSGGSTNEQFF. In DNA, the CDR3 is TGTGCCAGCAGCCTTAGCGGGGGCTCCACCAATGAGCAGTTCTTC.